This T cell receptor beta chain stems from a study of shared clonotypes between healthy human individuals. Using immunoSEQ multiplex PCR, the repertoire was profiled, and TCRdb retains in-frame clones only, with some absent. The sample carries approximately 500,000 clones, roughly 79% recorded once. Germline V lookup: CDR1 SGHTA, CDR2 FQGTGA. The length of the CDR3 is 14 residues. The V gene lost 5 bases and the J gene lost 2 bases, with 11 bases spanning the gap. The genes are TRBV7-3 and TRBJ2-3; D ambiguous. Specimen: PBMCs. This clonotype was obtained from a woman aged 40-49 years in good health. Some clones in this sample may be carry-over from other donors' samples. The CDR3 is CASSQPGYTDTQYF. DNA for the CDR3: TGTGCCAGCAGCCAGCCGGGTTACACAGATACGCAGTATTTT. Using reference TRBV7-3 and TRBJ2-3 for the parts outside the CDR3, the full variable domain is GAGVSQTPSNKVTEKGKYVELRCDPISGHTALYWYRQSLGQGPEFLIYFQGTGAADDSGLPNDRFFAVRPEGSVSTLKIQRTERGDSAVYLCASSQPGYTDTQYFGPGTRLTVL.